These 22 T cell receptor beta chains share one sample of origin, sequenced in a study of shared clonotypes between healthy human individuals. Produced via immunoSEQ multiplex PCR; TCRdb's table is partial and in-frame only. The table shows 640,000 or so clones, with about three quarters occurring only once. The material sequenced was memory CD4+ T cells sorted from blood. Stated subset: CD45RA-negative fraction. Every receptor here comes from a woman aged 25 to 39 in good health.

The V and J genes are TRBV11-2 and TRBJ2-3; 12 nucleotides match TRBD2. CDR1 SGHAT and CDR2 FQNNGV come from the germline V gene. V dropped 2 bases and J dropped 2; count of bases not matched to a gene: 8. This CDR3 spans 18 amino acids. The CDR3 region has the DNA TGTGCCAGCAGCTTACCCCTCGGGACTAGCGGGCCCACAGATACGCAGTATTTT. Residues: CASSLPLGTSGPTDTQYF.

The chain carries TRBV9 and TRBJ2-5, with a tentative D call TRBD2 (6 bases). CDR1 and CDR2 (germline): SGDLS, YYNGEE. The CDR3 consists of 13 residues. V was shortened by 8 bases and J by 4 bases, with 15 bases between the two germline ends. CDR3 DNA: TGTGCCAGTGGAGGGGCCTACTCAGAGACCCAGTACTTC. Translation gives CASGGAYSETQYF.

The chain is built from TRBV5-6 and TRBJ2-7; tentative D call: TRBD2 (5 bases). Germline assignment: CDR1 SGHDT and CDR2 YYEEEE. The V gene lost 4 bases and the J gene lost 3 bases, with 14 bases spanning the gap. This CDR3 comprises 14 residues. The CDR3 coding sequence is TGTGCCAGCAGCCCCCGGAGGAGGTTCTACGAGCAGTACTTC. Translation gives CASSPRRRFYEQYF.

As regards this clone: The same CDR3 also results from other DNA sequences found in this sample. The chain recombines TRBV5-1 with TRBJ1-5; 11 bases agree with TRBD1. CDR1 and CDR2 (germline): SGHRS, YFSETQ. This CDR3 is built from 15 residues. The J segment lost 7 bases and the V segment lost 0 bases, leaving 3 bases of the junction unmatched. This CDR3 reads CASSLEGTGGQPQHF. The DNA of the CDR3 is TGCGCCAGCAGCTTGGAGGGGACAGGGGGACAGCCCCAGCATTTT.

Many counts were recorded for this clone. The same CDR3 is also encoded by other DNA sequences in this sample. This chain links TRBV11-2 with TRBJ1-5; D is unclear. The CDR3 covers 13 residues. Germline V gene data show CDR1 as SGHAT and CDR2 as FQNNGV. V dropped 2 bases and J dropped 0 bases, with 2 bases sitting between them. The CDR3 region is CASSLYSNQPQHF. DNA of the CDR3: TGTGCCAGCAGCTTATATAGCAATCAGCCCCAGCATTTT.

The chain joins TRBV4-1 to TRBJ2-1, with 10 bases lining up with TRBD2. The CDR3 runs 18 residues. V was clipped by 0 bases and J by 6 bases; unmatched bases: 11. Germline CDR1 reads MGHRA; CDR2 reads YSYEKL. The CDR3 loop reads CASSQERVTSGPTNEQFF. The CDR3 bases are TGCGCCAGCAGCCAAGAACGCGTGACTAGCGGGCCGACCAATGAGCAGTTCTTC.

This clone was counted between two and nine times. The V call is TRBV5-1, the J call TRBJ1-2; D not resolved. Looked up from germline, CDR1 is SGHRS and CDR2 is YFSETQ. V shed 0 bases and J shed 6 bases, with 12 bases lying between them. The CDR3 has 14 amino acids. CDR3 amino acids: CASSLAVGRDGYTF. The CDR3 DNA reads TGCGCCAGCAGCTTGGCCGTCGGTAGGGATGGCTACACCTTC.

The chain links TRBV11-3 to TRBJ2-3; D uncertain. The CDR3 consists of 13 residues. The ends were cut back, 0 bases at V and 9 bases at J, with 10 bases in the middle. Germline CDR1 reads SGHNT; CDR2 reads YENEEA. CDR3 sequence reads: CASSLDHGSTQYF. CDR3 bases: TGTGCCAGCAGCTTAGATCATGGAAGCACGCAGTATTTT. The full variable domain, in which reference TRBV11-3 and TRBJ2-3 provide the parts outside the CDR3, is EAGVVQSPRYKIIEKKQPVAFWCNPISGHNTLYWYLQNLGQGPELLIRYENEEAVDDSQLPKDRFSAERLKGVDSTLKIQPAELGDSAVYLCASSLDHGSTQYFGPGTRLTVL.

V is TRBV4-1 and J is TRBJ2-3, with D possibly being TRBD1 or TRBD2 (5 bases each). The CDR3 sequence is 13 residues long. The V end lost 5 bases, the J end lost 4 bases, and 10 bases lay between the germline ends. Looked up from germline, CDR1 is MGHRA and CDR2 is YSYEKL. The CDR3 nucleotides read TGCGCCAGCAGCGGGCAGGGAGCAGATACGCAGTATTTT. Amino acid sequence: CASSGQGADTQYF.

The chain carries TRBV5-1 and TRBJ1-5, with no clear D. This CDR3 is 14 amino acids long. Trimming shortened V by 1 base and J by 4 bases, and 9 bases separated the two germline ends. Germline assignment: CDR1 SGHRS and CDR2 YFSETQ. The CDR3 sequence: CASSLTPANQPQHF. For the CDR3, the DNA is TGCGCCAGCAGCTTGACGCCCGCGAATCAGCCCCAGCATTTT.

The chain employs TRBV28 and TRBJ2-7, with 7 bases identical to TRBD1. Unmatched junction bases numbered 11, after V lost 4 bases and J lost 5 bases. Germline V gene data show CDR1 as MDHEN and CDR2 as SYDVKM. The CDR3 sequence is 15 residues long. This CDR3 is CASSSPTGSAHEQYF. In nucleotides, the CDR3 is TGTGCCAGCAGTTCTCCGACAGGGTCGGCCCACGAGCAGTACTTC.

V and J are TRBV19 and TRBJ2-5; D unclear. The germline CDR1 and CDR2 sequences are LNHDA and SQIVND (reference sequence). V was cut by 5 bases and J by 7 bases, with 14 bases left in between. CDR3 length: 13 amino acids. In DNA, the CDR3 is TGTGCCAGTAGTCTAGGGAAACCGGCGACCCAGTACTTC. As protein: CASSLGKPATQYF. Full variable domain (outside the CDR3, taken from reference TRBV19 and TRBJ2-5): DGGITQSPKYLFRKEGQNVTLSCEQNLNHDAMYWYRQDPGQGLRLIYYSQIVNDFQKGDIAEGYSVSREKKESFPLTVTSAQKNPTAFYLCASSLGKPATQYFGPGTRLLVL.

This clone was seen only once. The chain couples TRBV28 to TRBJ2-1; 7 nucleotides line up with TRBD2. The J segment lost 7 bases and the V segment lost 8 bases, leaving 11 bases of the junction unmatched. Germline V gives CDR1 MDHEN, CDR2 SYDVKM. This CDR3 comprises 14 residues. CDR3 sequence reads: CASGPGGKRNEQFF. The DNA for the CDR3 is TGTGCCAGCGGACCGGGAGGCAAACGGAATGAGCAGTTCTTC.

This rearrangement joins TRBV14 to TRBJ2-7; D is possibly TRBD1 or TRBD2 (5 bases each). Trimming cost V 2 bases and J 2 bases, with 19 bases left between them. The CDR3 totals 17 residues. CDR1 SGHDN and CDR2 FVKESK come from the germline V gene. CDR3 region: CASSQLTGTGLAYEQYF. The CDR3 DNA reads as TGTGCCAGCAGCCAACTGACCGGGACGGGTCTCGCCTACGAGCAGTACTTC.

In DNA, the CDR3 is TGTGCCAGCAACCACAGGACAGGGGAGAACACTGAAGCTTTCTTT. Protein product: CASNHRTGENTEAFF. This chain links TRBV27 with TRBJ1-1, with 9 bases identical to TRBD1. Germline-derived CDR1 and CDR2 are MNHEY and SMNVEV (reference sequence). This CDR3 has 15 residues. J was trimmed by 1 base and V by 7 bases; bases with no gene match: 7.

Only one count was recorded for this clone. The chain is built from TRBV7-7 and TRBJ2-3, with 10 bases identical to TRBD1. The CDR3 consists of 15 residues. Germline-derived CDR1 and CDR2 are SSHAT and FNYEAQ (reference sequence). Germline trimming cut 4 bases from V and 4 bases from J; bases unmatched to any gene: 5. The CDR3 DNA sequence: TGTGCCAGCAGCTACGGGACAGGGGCCCCAGATACGCAGTATTTT. Translated: CASSYGTGAPDTQYF.

This chain connects TRBV14 to TRBJ2-1, with D hard to call. Trimming shortened V by 4 bases and J by 6 bases, and 16 bases separated the two germline ends. The CDR3 spans 15 residues. CDR1 is SGHDN and CDR2 is FVKESK in the germline V gene. This CDR3 is CASSLDVGAPNEQFF. CDR3 DNA: TGTGCCAGCAGCCTCGATGTAGGTGCCCCCAATGAGCAGTTCTTC.

The chain links TRBV4-1 to TRBJ1-2, with TRBD1 identical over 11 bases. J was trimmed by 1 base and V by 2 bases; bases with no gene match: 6. The CDR3 totals 17 residues. The germline CDR1 and CDR2 sequences are MGHRA and YSYEKL. The CDR3 sequence: CASSQTAGTGGNYGYTF. The CDR3 region has the DNA TGCGCCAGCAGCCAAACTGCCGGGACAGGGGGTAACTATGGCTACACCTTC.

A few counts support this clone. The chain is built from TRBV28 and TRBJ1-1; 7 bases map to TRBD1. There are 12 residues in the CDR3. V lost 6 bases, J lost 11 bases, and 9 bases stayed unmatched. Germline V lookup: CDR1 MDHEN, CDR2 SYDVKM. The CDR3 nucleotides are TGTGCCAGCAGGGCGACAGGGCGTAAGGCTTTCTTT. Protein sequence: CASRATGRKAFF.

The chain couples TRBV28 to TRBJ1-2; D unresolved. The CDR3 runs 13 residues. Germline V gene data show CDR1 as MDHEN and CDR2 as SYDVKM. The V gene lost 3 bases and the J gene lost 1 base, with 6 bases spanning the gap. The DNA of the CDR3 is TGTGCCAGCAGTTTTCTCAGTAACTATGGCTACACCTTC. It encodes CASSFLSNYGYTF.

The rearrangement uses TRBV28 and TRBJ2-7; the match to TRBD1 covers 7 bases. The CDR3 sequence is 14 residues long. From germline, CDR1 is MDHEN and CDR2 SYDVKM. Trimming removed 8 bases from V and 0 bases from J; junction bases left unmatched: 7. CDR3 protein: CASVRTGPSYEQYF. CDR3 nucleotides: TGTGCCAGCGTCAGGACAGGTCCCTCCTACGAGCAGTACTTC.

This chain connects TRBV28 to TRBJ2-3; no firm D call. The length of the CDR3 is 14 residues. Germline CDR1 reads MDHEN; CDR2 reads SYDVKM. V was clipped by 7 bases and J by 0 bases, with 11 bases between them. CDR3 sequence reads: CASISGSSTDTQYF. The CDR3 DNA reads as TGTGCCAGCATCTCCGGGTCTAGCACAGATACGCAGTATTTT. Full variable domain (outside the CDR3, taken from reference TRBV28 and TRBJ2-3): DVKVTQSSRYLVKRTGEKVFLECVQDMDHENMFWYRQDPGLGLRLIYFSYDVKMKEKGDIPEGYSVSREKKERFSLILESASTNQTSMYLCASISGSSTDTQYFGPGTRLTVL.